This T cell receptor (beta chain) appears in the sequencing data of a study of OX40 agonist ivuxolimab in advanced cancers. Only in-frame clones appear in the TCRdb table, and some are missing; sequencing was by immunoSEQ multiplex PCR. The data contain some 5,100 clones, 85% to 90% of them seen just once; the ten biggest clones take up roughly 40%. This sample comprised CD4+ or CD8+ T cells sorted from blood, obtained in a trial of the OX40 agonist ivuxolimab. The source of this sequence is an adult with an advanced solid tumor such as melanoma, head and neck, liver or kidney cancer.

This CDR3 reads CASSQDGGGETQYF. The CDR3 DNA sequence: TGCGCCAGCAGCCAAGATGGCGGAGGAGAGACCCAGTACTTC. The chain couples TRBV4-1 to TRBJ2-5, with D tentatively TRBD2 (5 bases). V lost 0 bases and J 4 bases, leaving 9 bases between the germline ends. Germline V gives CDR1 MGHRA, CDR2 YSYEKL. This CDR3 contains 14 residues.